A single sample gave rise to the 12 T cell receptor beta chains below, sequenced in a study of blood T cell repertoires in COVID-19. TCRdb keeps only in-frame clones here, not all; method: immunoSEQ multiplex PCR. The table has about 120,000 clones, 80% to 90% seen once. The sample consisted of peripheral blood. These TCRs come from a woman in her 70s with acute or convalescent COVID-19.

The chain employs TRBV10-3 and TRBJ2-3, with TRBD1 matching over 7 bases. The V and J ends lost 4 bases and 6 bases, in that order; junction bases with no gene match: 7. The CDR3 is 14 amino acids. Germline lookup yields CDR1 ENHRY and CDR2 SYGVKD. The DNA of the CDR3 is TGTGCCATCAGTGGAGGGACAGCCCGGGATACGCAGTATTTT. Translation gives CAISGGTARDTQYF.

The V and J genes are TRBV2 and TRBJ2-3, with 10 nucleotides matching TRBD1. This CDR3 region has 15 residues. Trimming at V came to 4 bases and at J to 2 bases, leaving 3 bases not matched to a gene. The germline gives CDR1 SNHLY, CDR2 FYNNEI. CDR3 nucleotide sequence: TGTGCCAGCAGTGCGGGGACAGGGGCCACAGATACGCAGTATTTT. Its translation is CASSAGTGATDTQYF.

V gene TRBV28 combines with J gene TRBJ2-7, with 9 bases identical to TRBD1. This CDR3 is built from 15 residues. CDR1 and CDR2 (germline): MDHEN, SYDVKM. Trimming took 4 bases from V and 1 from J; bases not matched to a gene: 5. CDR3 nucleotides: TGTGCCAGCAGTTCAACCGGGACAGGGTCCTACGAGCAGTACTTC. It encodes CASSSTGTGSYEQYF.

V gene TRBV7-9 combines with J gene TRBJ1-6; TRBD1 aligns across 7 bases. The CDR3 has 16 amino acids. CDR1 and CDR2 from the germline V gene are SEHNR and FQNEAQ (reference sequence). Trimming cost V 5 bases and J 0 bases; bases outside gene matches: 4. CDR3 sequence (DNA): TGTGCCAGCAGCCGGAGACAGGGCTCCTATAATTCACCCCTCCACTTT. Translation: CASSRRQGSYNSPLHF.

CDR3 in amino acids: CASSLGQVYQETQYF. The CDR3 DNA reads as TGTGCCAGCAGCTTAGGTCAGGTCTACCAAGAGACCCAGTACTTC. The chain employs TRBV13 and TRBJ2-5; no clear D. CDR1 is PRHDT, CDR2 FYEKMQ, per germline (reference sequence). Trimming left V 0 bases short and J 0 bases short, with 8 bases between. CDR3 length equals 15 residues.

The CDR3 loop is CASSQPGTGSYEQYF. In nucleotides, the CDR3 is TGTGCCAGCAGCCAGCCGGGGACAGGGTCCTACGAGCAGTACTTC. This sequence joins TRBV11-2 and TRBJ2-7, with 9 bases matching TRBD1. Germline CDR1 SGHAT, CDR2 FQNNGV. This CDR3 has 15 amino acids. Unmatched junction bases numbered 6, after V lost 5 bases and J lost 1 base.

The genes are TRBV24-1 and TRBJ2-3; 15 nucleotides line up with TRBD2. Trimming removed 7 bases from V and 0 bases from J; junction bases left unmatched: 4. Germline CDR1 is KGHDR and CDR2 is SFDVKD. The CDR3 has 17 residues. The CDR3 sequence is CATRGLAGGTSTDTQYF. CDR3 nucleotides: TGTGCCACCAGGGGACTAGCGGGGGGAACTAGCACAGATACGCAGTATTTT.

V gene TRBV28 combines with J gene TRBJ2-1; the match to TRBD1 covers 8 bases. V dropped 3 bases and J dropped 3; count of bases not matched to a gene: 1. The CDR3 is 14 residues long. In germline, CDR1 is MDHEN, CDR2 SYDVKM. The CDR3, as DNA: TGTGCCAGCAGTTTCGGACAGGGCTACAATGAGCAGTTCTTC. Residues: CASSFGQGYNEQFF.

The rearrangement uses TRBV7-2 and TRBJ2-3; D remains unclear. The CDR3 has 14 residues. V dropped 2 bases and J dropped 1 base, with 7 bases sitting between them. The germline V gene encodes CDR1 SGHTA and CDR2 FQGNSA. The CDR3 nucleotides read TGTGCCAGCAGCTTATGGGCGCGCACAGATACGCAGTATTTT. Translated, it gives CASSLWARTDTQYF.

The CDR3 protein is CASSDQGTAGNTIYF. In DNA, the CDR3 is TGTGCCAGCAGTGACCAGGGGACCGCTGGAAACACCATATATTTT. This chain links TRBV2 with TRBJ1-3; possible D gene TRBD1, 6 bases. Deletions cut 3 bases from V and 2 bases from J, with 11 bases between. Germline-derived CDR1 and CDR2 are SNHLY and FYNNEI. The CDR3 contains 15 residues.

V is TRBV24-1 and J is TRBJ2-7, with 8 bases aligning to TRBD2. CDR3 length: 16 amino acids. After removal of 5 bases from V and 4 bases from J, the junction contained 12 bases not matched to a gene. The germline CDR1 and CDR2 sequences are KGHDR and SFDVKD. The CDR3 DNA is TGTGCCACCAGTGCGGCCGGGACGGGGGGGCGGTACGAGCAGTACTTC. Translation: CATSAAGTGGRYEQYF.

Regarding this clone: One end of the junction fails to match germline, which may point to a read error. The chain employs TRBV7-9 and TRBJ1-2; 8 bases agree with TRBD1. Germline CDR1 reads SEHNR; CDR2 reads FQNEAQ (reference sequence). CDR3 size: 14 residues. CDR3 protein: CASSLSPPTGGYSF. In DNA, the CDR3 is TGTGCCAGCAGCTTAAGTCCGCCTACAGGGGGTTATTCATTC.